This entry is about one TCR beta chain. These data are taken from a study of T cell changes during pregnancy in multiple sclerosis. Here immunoSEQ multiplex PCR was the method, and the copy in TCRdb shows in-frame clones only, minus some. The profile shows fewer than 70,000 clones, 70% to 90% of them singletons. This clonotype originated in a female donor with multiple sclerosis, enrolled in a pregnancy study. Sequenced here: peripheral blood, sampled in the first trimester of pregnancy.

Here the CDR3 reads CASSPGGGSYGYTF. CDR3 sequence (DNA): TGTGCCAGCAGCCCTGGAGGGGGCTCCTATGGCTACACCTTC. The gene calls are TRBV6-5 and TRBJ1-2; the match to TRBD1 covers 7 bases. Germline trimming cut 6 bases from V and 4 bases from J; bases unmatched to any gene: 8. This CDR3 comprises 14 residues. In germline, CDR1 is MNHEY, CDR2 SVGAGI.